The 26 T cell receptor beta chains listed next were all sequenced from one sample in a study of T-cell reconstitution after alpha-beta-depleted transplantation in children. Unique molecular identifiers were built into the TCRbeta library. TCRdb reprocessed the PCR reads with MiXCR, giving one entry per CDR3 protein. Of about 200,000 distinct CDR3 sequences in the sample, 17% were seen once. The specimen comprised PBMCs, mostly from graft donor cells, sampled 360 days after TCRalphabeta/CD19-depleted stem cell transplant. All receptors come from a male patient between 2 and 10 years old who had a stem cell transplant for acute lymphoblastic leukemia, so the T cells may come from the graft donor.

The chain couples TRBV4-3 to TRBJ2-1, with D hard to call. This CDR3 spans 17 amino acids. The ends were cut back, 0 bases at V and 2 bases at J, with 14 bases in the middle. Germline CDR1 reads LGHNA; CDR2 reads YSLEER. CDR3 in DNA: TGCGCCAGCAGCCAAGATATTGGCGGAATCGCCTACAATGAGCAGTTCTTC. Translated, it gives CASSQDIGGIAYNEQFF.

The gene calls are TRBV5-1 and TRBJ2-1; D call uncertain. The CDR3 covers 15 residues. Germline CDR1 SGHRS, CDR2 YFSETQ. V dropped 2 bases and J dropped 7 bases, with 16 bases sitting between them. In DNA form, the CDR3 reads TGCGCCAGCAGCTTTTTGGACCCCTTATCAAATGAGCAGTTCTTC. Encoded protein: CASSFLDPLSNEQFF.

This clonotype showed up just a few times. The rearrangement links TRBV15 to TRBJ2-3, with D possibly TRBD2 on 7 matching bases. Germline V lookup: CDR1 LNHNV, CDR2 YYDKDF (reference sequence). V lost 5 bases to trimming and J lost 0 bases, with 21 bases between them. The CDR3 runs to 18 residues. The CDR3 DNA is TGTGCCACCAGCCGCCCCTTGGGGGGGGGCGGTAGCACAGATACGCAGTATTTT. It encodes CATSRPLGGGGSTDTQYF.

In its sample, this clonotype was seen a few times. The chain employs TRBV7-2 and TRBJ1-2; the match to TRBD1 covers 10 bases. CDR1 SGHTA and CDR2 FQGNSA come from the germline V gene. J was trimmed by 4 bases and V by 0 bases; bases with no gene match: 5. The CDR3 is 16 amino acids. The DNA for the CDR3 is TGTGCCAGCAGCTTAGCCCCGGGACAGGGGACCTATGGCTACACCTTC. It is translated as CASSLAPGQGTYGYTF. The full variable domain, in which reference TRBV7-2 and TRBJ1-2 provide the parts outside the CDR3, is GAGVSQSPSNKVTEKGKDVELRCDPISGHTALYWYRQSLGQGLEFLIYFQGNSAPDKSGLPSDRFSAERTGGSVSTLTIQRTQQEDSAVYLCASSLAPGQGTYGYTFGSGTRLTVV.

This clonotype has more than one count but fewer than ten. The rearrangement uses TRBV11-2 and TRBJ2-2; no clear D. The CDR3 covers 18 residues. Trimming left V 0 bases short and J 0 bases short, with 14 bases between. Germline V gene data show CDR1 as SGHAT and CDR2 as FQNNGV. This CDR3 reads CASSLELGSTSNTGELFF. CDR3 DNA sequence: TGTGCCAGCAGCTTAGAACTCGGCAGTACCTCGAACACCGGGGAGCTGTTTTTT.

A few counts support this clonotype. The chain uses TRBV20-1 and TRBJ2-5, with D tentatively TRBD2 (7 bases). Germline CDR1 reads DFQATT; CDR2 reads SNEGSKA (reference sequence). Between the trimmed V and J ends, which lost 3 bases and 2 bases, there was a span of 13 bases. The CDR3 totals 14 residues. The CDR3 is CSASGAGAQETQYF. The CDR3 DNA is TGCAGTGCTAGTGGGGCGGGGGCTCAAGAGACCCAGTACTTC.

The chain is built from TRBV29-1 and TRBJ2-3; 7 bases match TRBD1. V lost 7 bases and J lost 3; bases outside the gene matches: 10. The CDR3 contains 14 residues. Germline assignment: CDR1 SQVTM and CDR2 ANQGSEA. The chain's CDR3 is CSGGRQGRTDTQYF. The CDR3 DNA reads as TGCAGCGGAGGAAGACAGGGTAGAACAGATACGCAGTATTTT.

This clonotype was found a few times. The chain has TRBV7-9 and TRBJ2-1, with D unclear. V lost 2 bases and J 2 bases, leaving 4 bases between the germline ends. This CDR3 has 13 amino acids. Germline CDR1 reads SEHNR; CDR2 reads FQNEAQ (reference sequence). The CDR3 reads CASSLPTYNEQFF. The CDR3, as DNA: TGTGCCAGCAGCTTACCAACCTACAATGAGCAGTTCTTC.

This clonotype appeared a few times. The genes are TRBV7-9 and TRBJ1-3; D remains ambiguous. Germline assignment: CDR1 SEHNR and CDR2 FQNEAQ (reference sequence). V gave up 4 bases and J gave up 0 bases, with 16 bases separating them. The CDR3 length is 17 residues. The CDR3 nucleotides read TGTGCCAGCAGCTCCCGGACGGAAATATTCTCTGGAAACACCATATATTTT. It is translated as CASSSRTEIFSGNTIYF.

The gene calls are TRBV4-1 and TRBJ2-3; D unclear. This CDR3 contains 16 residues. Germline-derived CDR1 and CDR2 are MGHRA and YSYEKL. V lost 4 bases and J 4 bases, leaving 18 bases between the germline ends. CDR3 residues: CASSLLIAAAADTQYF. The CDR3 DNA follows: TGCGCCAGCAGCCTCCTGATCGCGGCTGCCGCAGATACGCAGTATTTT.

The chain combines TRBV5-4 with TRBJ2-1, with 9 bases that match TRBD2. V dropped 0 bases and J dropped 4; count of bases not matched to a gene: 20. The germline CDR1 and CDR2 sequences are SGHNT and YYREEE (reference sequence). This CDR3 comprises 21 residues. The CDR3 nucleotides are TGTGCCAGCAGCTTGGGAGAGGCGGGAGGGCCTTTCCTCCCACGTTACAATGAGCAGTTCTTC. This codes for CASSLGEAGGPFLPRYNEQFF.

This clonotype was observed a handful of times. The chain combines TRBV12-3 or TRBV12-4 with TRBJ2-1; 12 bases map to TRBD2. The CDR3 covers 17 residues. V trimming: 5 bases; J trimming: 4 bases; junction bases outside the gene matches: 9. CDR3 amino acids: CASSGRTSGASYNEQFF. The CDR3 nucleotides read TGTGCCAGCAGTGGCCGGACTAGCGGGGCGAGTTACAATGAGCAGTTCTTC.

The CDR3 is CASSFAGATQETQYF. The CDR3 nucleotides are TGCGCCAGCAGCTTTGCAGGGGCCACGCAAGAGACCCAGTACTTC. The chain joins TRBV5-1 to TRBJ2-5; tentative D call: TRBD1 (6 bases). V was clipped by 2 bases and J by 2 bases, with 13 bases between them. Germline V gene sequence: CDR1 SGHRS, CDR2 YFSETQ. There are 15 residues in the CDR3.

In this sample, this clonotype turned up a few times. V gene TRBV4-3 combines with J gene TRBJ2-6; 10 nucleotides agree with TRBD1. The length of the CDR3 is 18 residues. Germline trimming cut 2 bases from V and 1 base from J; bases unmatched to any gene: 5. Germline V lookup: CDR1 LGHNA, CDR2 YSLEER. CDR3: CASSQSGTGVSGANVLTF. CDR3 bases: TGCGCCAGCAGCCAATCCGGGACAGGGGTGTCTGGGGCCAACGTCCTGACTTTC.

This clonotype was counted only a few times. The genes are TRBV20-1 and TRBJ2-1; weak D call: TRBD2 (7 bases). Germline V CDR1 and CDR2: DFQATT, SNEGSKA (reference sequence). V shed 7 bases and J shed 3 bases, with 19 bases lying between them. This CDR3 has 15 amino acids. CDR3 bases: TGCAGTGTCTCGGGGGGAGGGGGGTACTACAATGAGCAGTTCTTC. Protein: CSVSGGGGYYNEQFF.

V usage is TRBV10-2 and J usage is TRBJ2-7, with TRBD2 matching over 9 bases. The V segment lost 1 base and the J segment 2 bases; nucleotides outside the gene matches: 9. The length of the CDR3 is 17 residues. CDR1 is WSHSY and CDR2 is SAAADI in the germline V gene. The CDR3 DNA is TGCGCCAGCAGTGAGTTTAGTAGCGGGGGTACAACCTACGAGCAGTACTTC. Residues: CASSEFSSGGTTYEQYF.

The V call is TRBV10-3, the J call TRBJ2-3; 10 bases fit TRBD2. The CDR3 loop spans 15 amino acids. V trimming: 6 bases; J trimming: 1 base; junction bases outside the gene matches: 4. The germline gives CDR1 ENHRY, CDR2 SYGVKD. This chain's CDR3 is CAIRTGTSGTDTQYF. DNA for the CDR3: TGTGCCATCAGGACCGGGACTAGCGGCACAGATACGCAGTATTTT.

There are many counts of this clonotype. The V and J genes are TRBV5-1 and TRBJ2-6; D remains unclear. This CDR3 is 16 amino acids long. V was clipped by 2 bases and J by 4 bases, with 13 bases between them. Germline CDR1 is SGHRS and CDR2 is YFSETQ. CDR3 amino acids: CASSLGLGGGANVLTF. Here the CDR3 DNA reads TGCGCCAGCAGCTTAGGTCTGGGCGGAGGGGCCAACGTCCTGACTTTC.

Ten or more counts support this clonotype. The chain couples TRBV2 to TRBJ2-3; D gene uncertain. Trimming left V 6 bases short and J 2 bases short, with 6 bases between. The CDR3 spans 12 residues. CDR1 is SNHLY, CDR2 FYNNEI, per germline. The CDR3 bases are TGTGCCAGCAGACGGTACACAGATACGCAGTATTTT. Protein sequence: CASRRYTDTQYF. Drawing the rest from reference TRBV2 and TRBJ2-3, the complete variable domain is EPEVTQTPSHQVTQMGQEVILRCVPISNHLYFYWYRQILGQKVEFLVSFYNNEISEKSEIFDDQFSVERPDGSNFTLKIRSTKLEDSAMYFCASRRYTDTQYFGPGTRLTVL.

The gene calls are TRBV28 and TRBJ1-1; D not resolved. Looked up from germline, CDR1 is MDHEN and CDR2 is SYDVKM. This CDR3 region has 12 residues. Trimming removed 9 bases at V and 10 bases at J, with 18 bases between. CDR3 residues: CASHTYRLGAFF. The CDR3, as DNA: TGTGCCAGTCACACCTACCGGCTGGGAGCTTTCTTT.

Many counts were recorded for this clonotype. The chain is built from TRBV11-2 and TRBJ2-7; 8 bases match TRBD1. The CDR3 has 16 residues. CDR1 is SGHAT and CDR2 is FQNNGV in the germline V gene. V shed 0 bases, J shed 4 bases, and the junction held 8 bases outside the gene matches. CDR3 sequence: CASSLDMQGAGYEQYF. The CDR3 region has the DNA TGTGCCAGCAGCTTAGATATGCAGGGGGCTGGATACGAGCAGTACTTC. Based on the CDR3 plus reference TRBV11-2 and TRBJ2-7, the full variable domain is EAGVAQSPRYKIIEKRQSVAFWCNPISGHATLYWYQQILGQGPKLLIQFQNNGVVDDSQLPKDRFSAERLKGVDSTLKIQPAKLEDSAVYLCASSLDMQGAGYEQYFGPGTRLTVT.

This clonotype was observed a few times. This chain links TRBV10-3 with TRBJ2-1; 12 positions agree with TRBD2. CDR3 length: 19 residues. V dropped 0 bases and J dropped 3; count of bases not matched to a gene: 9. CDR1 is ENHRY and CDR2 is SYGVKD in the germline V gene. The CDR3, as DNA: TGTGCCATCAGTGAGTCCACGCGGGGGGGACTAGCGGGCTACAATGAGCAGTTCTTC. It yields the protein CAISESTRGGLAGYNEQFF.

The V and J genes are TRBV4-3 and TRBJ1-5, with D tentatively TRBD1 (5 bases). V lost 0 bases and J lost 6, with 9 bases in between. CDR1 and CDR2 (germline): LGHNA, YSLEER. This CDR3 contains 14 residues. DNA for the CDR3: TGCGCCAGCAGCCAAGATCCAGGGAGTCAGCCCCAGCATTTT. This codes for CASSQDPGSQPQHF.

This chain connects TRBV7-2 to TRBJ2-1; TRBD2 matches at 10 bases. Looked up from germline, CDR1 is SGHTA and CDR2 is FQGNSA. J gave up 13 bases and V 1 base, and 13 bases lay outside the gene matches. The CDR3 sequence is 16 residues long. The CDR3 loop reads CASSLESGVAGGPQFF. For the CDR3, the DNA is TGTGCCAGCAGCTTAGAGTCCGGGGTAGCGGGAGGTCCCCAGTTCTTC.

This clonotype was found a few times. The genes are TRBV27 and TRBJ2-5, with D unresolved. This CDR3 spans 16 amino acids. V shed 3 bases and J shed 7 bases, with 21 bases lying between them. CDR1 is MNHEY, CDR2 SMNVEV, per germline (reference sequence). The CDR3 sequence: CASSFDRIYKKRTQYF. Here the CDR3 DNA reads TGTGCCAGCAGTTTCGATCGGATTTATAAGAAACGGACCCAGTACTTC.

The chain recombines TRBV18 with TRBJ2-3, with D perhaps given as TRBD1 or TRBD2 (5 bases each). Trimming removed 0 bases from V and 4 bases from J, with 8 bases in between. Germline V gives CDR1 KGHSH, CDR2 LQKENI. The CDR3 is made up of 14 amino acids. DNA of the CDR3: TGTGCCAGCTCACCACCCGGGACCCCAGATACGCAGTATTTT. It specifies CASSPPGTPDTQYF.